Each of the 7 T cell receptor beta chains below was sequenced from the same sample in a study of blood T cell repertoires in COVID-19. TCRdb's copy holds only in-frame clones and misses some; the assay was immunoSEQ multiplex PCR. The sample has some 300,000 clones, around 90% seen once. The sequenced sample was peripheral blood. Source of these receptors: a middle-aged woman with COVID-19, enrolled during active disease.

The V gene is TRBV7-9, the J gene TRBJ1-1, with D possibly being TRBD1 (6 bases). The CDR3 is made up of 16 amino acids. The germline CDR1 and CDR2 sequences are SEHNR and FQNEAQ (reference sequence). V was trimmed by 2 bases and J by 1 base, leaving 14 bases between them. The CDR3 sequence: CASSLRGGQGNTEAFF. In nucleotides, the CDR3 is TGTGCCAGCAGCTTAAGGGGGGGACAAGGGAACACTGAAGCTTTCTTT.

This chain links TRBV7-9 with TRBJ1-1; the D is unclear. The germline gives CDR1 SEHNR, CDR2 FQNEAQ (reference sequence). The CDR3 has 12 amino acids. V was clipped by 1 base and J by 10 bases, with 10 bases between them. The CDR3 sequence: CASSLGAGGAFF. In DNA, the CDR3 is TGTGCCAGCAGCTTAGGAGCCGGTGGAGCTTTCTTT.

V and J are TRBV19 and TRBJ2-6; 7 bases agree with TRBD1. Germline V gene lookup returns CDR1 LNHDA and CDR2 SQIVND (reference sequence). The CDR3 covers 16 residues. Trimming at V came to 4 bases and at J to 8 bases, leaving 11 bases not matched to a gene. CDR3: CASSKHSGQEPNVLTF. CDR3 DNA sequence: TGTGCCAGTAGTAAACACTCAGGACAGGAGCCCAACGTCCTGACTTTC.

This chain uses TRBV6-5 with TRBJ2-1; TRBD1 matches 9 bases. Germline trimming cut 5 bases from V and 8 bases from J; bases unmatched to any gene: 7. Germline V gives CDR1 MNHEY, CDR2 SVGAGI. The CDR3 covers 14 residues. CDR3 nucleotides: TGTGCCAGCAGTCGTGGACAGGGGAGGTATGAGCAGTTCTTC. Protein sequence: CASSRGQGRYEQFF.

This clone is a singleton in its sample. The V and J genes are TRBV27 and TRBJ1-2, with a weak D call TRBD1 (6 bases). CDR1 is MNHEY and CDR2 is SMNVEV in the germline V gene (reference sequence). There are 14 residues in the CDR3. With 2 bases removed from V and 8 bases from J, the gap between germline ends came to 15 bases. This CDR3 reads CASSLTGRQEGYTF. The DNA of the CDR3 is TGTGCCAGCAGTTTAACAGGGCGCCAGGAGGGCTACACCTTC.

The J gene is TRBJ2-2, the V gene TRBV29-1, with 8 bases lining up with TRBD1. The CDR3 loop spans 13 amino acids. The junction had 5 bases not matched to a gene; V was cut back by 7 bases and J by 4 bases. Germline V lookup: CDR1 SQVTM, CDR2 ANQGSEA. The CDR3 coding sequence is TGCAGCGCAATGACAGGGGCCACCGGGGAGCTGTTTTTT. As protein: CSAMTGATGELFF.

V is TRBV4-3 and J is TRBJ2-2; 7 nucleotides agree with TRBD2. The V gene end was trimmed by 2 bases and the J gene end by 4 bases; junction bases not matched to a gene: 13. The germline V gene has CDR1 LGHNA and CDR2 YSLEER. CDR3 length: 18 amino acids. The CDR3 DNA follows: TGCGCCAGCAGCCAAAATCGGGGAGGCGGGAGTTTCACCGGGGAGCTGTTTTTT. Its protein is CASSQNRGGGSFTGELFF.